These 32 T cell receptor beta chains originate from one sample sequenced in a study of T cell responses to AZD1222 COVID-19 vaccine. Profiled with immunoSEQ multiplex PCR; TCRdb holds only in-frame clones, not every one. The sample holds approximately 160,000 clones, around 88% seen once. The specimen comprised peripheral blood, sampled on day 0 of AZD1222 vaccination. Receptors were obtained from an adult in good health.

This chain connects TRBV24-1 to TRBJ1-3; 9 nucleotides align to TRBD1. V lost 0 bases and J lost 5; bases outside the gene matches: 10. The germline V gene has CDR1 KGHDR and CDR2 SFDVKD. The CDR3 has 18 residues. The DNA of the CDR3 is TGTGCCACCAGTGATTTGATCCACAGGGGGCCCGGCAGAAACACCATATATTTT. This gives the protein CATSDLIHRGPGRNTIYF.

CDR3 DNA: TGTGCCAGCAGCCTGCAGGGACTAGCGGGAATCTACGAGCAGTACTTC. This translates into CASSLQGLAGIYEQYF. J is TRBJ2-7 and V is TRBV7-2; TRBD2 matches at 13 bases. The CDR3 spans 16 residues. Germline V lookup: CDR1 SGHTA, CDR2 FQGNSA. V lost 5 bases and J lost 3; bases outside the gene matches: 7.

This chain joins TRBV9 and TRBJ2-7, with 10 nucleotides matching TRBD1. The CDR3 totals 14 residues. Germline V gene data show CDR1 as SGDLS and CDR2 as YYNGEE. Trimming cost V 4 bases and J 3 bases; bases outside gene matches: 4. The CDR3 region has the DNA TGTGCCAGCAGCCCATGGACAGGGGGCTACGAGCAGTACTTC. It yields the protein CASSPWTGGYEQYF.

The rearrangement joins TRBV5-1 to TRBJ2-7; D uncertain. V dropped 4 bases and J dropped 6 bases, with 20 bases sitting between them. The germline V gene encodes CDR1 SGHRS and CDR2 YFSETQ. The CDR3 consists of 15 residues. For the CDR3, the DNA is TGCGCCAGCAGCCCCAGTGTTTCGGTTCCATCCGAGCAGTACTTC. It encodes CASSPSVSVPSEQYF.

The DNA of the CDR3 is TGTGCCAGCAGTTTGAGGTCCCCCTACGAGCAGTACTTC. This sequence encodes CASSLRSPYEQYF. V usage is TRBV28 and J usage is TRBJ2-7; D is unclear. The CDR3 is 13 amino acids. The germline V gene has CDR1 MDHEN and CDR2 SYDVKM. Deletions cut 3 bases from V and 2 bases from J, with 8 bases between.

The chain joins TRBV11-2 to TRBJ2-5; D possibly corresponds to TRBD2 (6 bases). V gave up 2 bases and J gave up 0 bases, with 10 bases separating them. Germline CDR1 reads SGHAT; CDR2 reads FQNNGV. The CDR3 contains 15 residues. Here the CDR3 reads CASSLFRRDQETQYF. DNA for the CDR3: TGTGCCAGCAGCTTATTTAGGAGGGACCAAGAGACCCAGTACTTC.

V and J are TRBV14 and TRBJ1-2; no definite D call. Per the germline V gene, CDR1 is SGHDN and CDR2 is FVKESK. This CDR3 region has 14 residues. V was pared by 0 bases and J by 3 bases, with 8 bases between. Written as DNA, the CDR3 is TGTGCCAGCAGCCAAGACCGGCGGGACTATGGCTACACCTTC. Its protein is CASSQDRRDYGYTF.

The chain couples TRBV28 to TRBJ1-2; no definite D call. The CDR3 has 11 amino acids. Between the trimmed V and J ends, which lost 6 bases and 8 bases, there was a span of 10 bases. The germline V gene has CDR1 MDHEN and CDR2 SYDVKM. CDR3 in DNA: TGTGCCAGCAGCTCGGATGGCGGCTACACCTTC. Translation gives CASSSDGGYTF.

The genes are TRBV4-3 and TRBJ1-2; D may be TRBD1 (5 bases). This CDR3 is built from 16 residues. Germline CDR1 LGHNA, CDR2 YSLEER. V lost 0 bases to trimming and J lost 4 bases, with 15 bases between them. This chain's CDR3 is CASSQDGTPALYGYTF. The DNA for the CDR3 is TGCGCCAGCAGCCAAGATGGGACCCCAGCCCTCTATGGCTACACCTTC.

The chain couples TRBV19 to TRBJ2-3; the D is unclear. Trimming stripped 9 bases from V and 5 bases from J, with 12 bases between. Germline lookup yields CDR1 LNHDA and CDR2 SQIVND (reference sequence). The CDR3 is made up of 12 amino acids. CDR3 nucleotides: TGTGCCAGCAAAGGTTTCGGAGATACGCAGTATTTT. This codes for CASKGFGDTQYF.

This clone has a handful of counts. The chain links TRBV18 to TRBJ1-5, with 7 bases aligning to TRBD1. V lost 2 bases to trimming and J lost 8 bases; unmatched junction nucleotides: 9. The germline V gene has CDR1 KGHSH and CDR2 LQKENI. This CDR3 has 15 residues. The CDR3 DNA reads TGTGCCAGCTCACCAAGACAGGGAACTAAGGAGCCCCAGCATTTT. Its protein is CASSPRQGTKEPQHF. Complete variable domain (other parts from reference TRBV18 and TRBJ1-5): NAGVMQNPRHLVRRRGQEARLRCSPMKGHSHVYWYRQLPEEGLKFMVYLQKENIIDESGMPKERFSAEFPKEGPSILRIQQVVRGDSAAYFCASSPRQGTKEPQHFGDGTRLSIL.

The chain has TRBV18 and TRBJ2-7; D call uncertain. This CDR3 comprises 14 residues. Germline CDR1 reads KGHSH; CDR2 reads LQKENI. Trimming took 3 bases from V and 5 from J, leaving 14 bases between them. CDR3 loop: CASSPLGRRDEQYF. In DNA, the CDR3 is TGTGCCAGCTCACCTTTAGGACGACGTGACGAGCAGTACTTC.

The chain combines TRBV5-5 with TRBJ2-7, with TRBD1 identical over 9 bases. V was clipped by 7 bases and J by 0 bases; unmatched bases: 5. Germline V gives CDR1 SGHKS, CDR2 YYEKEE (reference sequence). This CDR3 spans 14 amino acids. This CDR3 reads CASRGTGTSYEQYF. The CDR3 coding sequence is TGTGCCAGCCGCGGGACAGGGACCTCCTACGAGCAGTACTTC.

This chain connects TRBV19 to TRBJ1-1, with TRBD1 as a possible D gene (6 bases). With 1 base removed from V and 7 bases from J, the gap between germline ends came to 10 bases. The CDR3 totals 13 residues. CDR1 LNHDA and CDR2 SQIVND come from the germline V gene (reference sequence). CDR3 loop: CASSIGGGGEAFF. The CDR3 DNA sequence: TGTGCCAGTAGTATAGGGGGGGGCGGTGAAGCTTTCTTT.

The genes are TRBV4-3 and TRBJ1-2; D is unresolved. Trimming pared 0 bases from V and 4 bases from J, leaving 12 bases between. CDR3 length equals 15 residues. From germline, CDR1 is LGHNA and CDR2 YSLEER. CDR3 in DNA: TGCGCCAGCAGCCAAGAGGTACAGAATCTCTATGGCTACACCTTC. Protein: CASSQEVQNLYGYTF.

The chain joins TRBV5-1 to TRBJ1-3; 7 nucleotides line up with TRBD1. The CDR3 is made up of 15 amino acids. Germline V lookup: CDR1 SGHRS, CDR2 YFSETQ. With 0 bases clipped from V and 4 bases from J, the junction kept 4 bases outside the gene matches. The CDR3 nucleotides are TGCGCCAGCAGCTTGGGTGACAGGGCGGGAAACACCATATATTTT. It encodes CASSLGDRAGNTIYF.

This chain uses TRBV19 with TRBJ1-2; D remains ambiguous. Trimming left V 7 bases short and J 0 bases short, with 6 bases between. CDR1 and CDR2 (germline): LNHDA, SQIVND (reference sequence). This CDR3 contains 12 residues. The CDR3 DNA follows: TGTGCCAGTAACAATCCTAACTATGGCTACACCTTC. It yields the protein CASNNPNYGYTF.

The rearrangement links TRBV27 to TRBJ2-7; D is ambiguous. Between the trimmed V and J ends, which lost 3 bases and 3 bases, there was a span of 12 bases. Germline assignment: CDR1 MNHEY and CDR2 SMNVEV (reference sequence). The CDR3 spans 14 residues. CDR3 nucleotides: TGTGCCAGCAGTTTTGTAGGTAGGAGCTACGAGCAGTACTTC. Translating gives CASSFVGRSYEQYF.

This clone showed up just a few times. J is TRBJ1-1 and V is TRBV28; D is unclear. The CDR3 loop spans 13 amino acids. V lost 5 bases and J lost 5, with 12 bases in between. Germline V gene sequence: CDR1 MDHEN, CDR2 SYDVKM. The CDR3 protein is CASSPPVGTEAFF. The CDR3 nucleotides are TGTGCCAGCAGTCCCCCGGTCGGGACTGAAGCTTTCTTT.

The chain couples TRBV9 to TRBJ1-2; no definite D call. The length of the CDR3 is 14 residues. Trimming took 0 bases from V and 3 from J, leaving 9 bases between them. CDR1 is SGDLS and CDR2 is YYNGEE in the germline V gene. The CDR3 DNA reads TGTGCCAGCAGCGTAGAACCAGACTACTATGGCTACACCTTC. The encoded protein is CASSVEPDYYGYTF. Combining the CDR3 with reference TRBV9 and TRBJ1-2 gives the whole variable domain DSGVTQTPKHLITATGQRVTLRCSPRSGDLSVYWYQQSLDQGLQFLIQYYNGEERAKGNILERFSAQQFPDLHSELNLSSLELGDSALYFCASSVEPDYYGYTFGSGTRLTVV.

J is TRBJ1-2 and V is TRBV28, with 8 bases aligning to TRBD1. Trimming took 8 bases from V and 4 from J; bases not matched to a gene: 3. CDR3 size: 12 residues. Germline V gene sequence: CDR1 MDHEN, CDR2 SYDVKM. The CDR3 loop is CASGQGSYGYTF. The CDR3 DNA reads as TGTGCCAGCGGACAGGGAAGCTATGGCTACACCTTC.

The chain recombines TRBV6-2 or TRBV6-3 with TRBJ2-1, with a tentative D call TRBD2 (6 bases). CDR1 and CDR2 from the germline V gene are MNHEY and SVGEGT. The CDR3 contains 14 residues. Trimming removed 0 bases at V and 15 bases at J, with 18 bases between. CDR3 residues: CASSYSVGGSFLFF. The DNA for the CDR3 is TGTGCCAGCAGTTACTCCGTTGGGGGGAGCTTTCTGTTCTTC.

The chain carries TRBV29-1 and TRBJ2-7; either TRBD1 or TRBD2 may fit D (5 bases each). This CDR3 contains 16 residues. Germline V gene sequence: CDR1 SQVTM, CDR2 ANQGSEA. Between the trimmed V and J ends, which lost 6 bases and 3 bases, there was a span of 24 bases. This chain's CDR3 is CSVVGRGSTSVYEQYF. In DNA, the CDR3 is TGCAGCGTGGTGGGACGGGGCAGTACCAGTGTCTACGAGCAGTACTTC.

A single count supports this clone. One end of the junction fails to match germline, which may point to a read error. The V gene is TRBV7-7, the J gene TRBJ2-5; 7 nucleotides match TRBD1. Germline V CDR1 and CDR2: SSHAT, FNYEAQ (reference sequence). This CDR3 has 15 amino acids. The CDR3 sequence is CASSAWTGHQETQYF. In DNA form, the CDR3 reads TGTGCTAGCAGCGCCTGGACAGGCCACCAAGAGACCCAGTACTTC.

This clone showed up just once. This chain links TRBV28 with TRBJ2-1; 12 bases agree with TRBD2. V lost 5 bases and J lost 8; bases outside the gene matches: 7. The CDR3 runs to 15 residues. In germline, CDR1 is MDHEN, CDR2 SYDVKM. CDR3 coding DNA: TGTGCCAGCAGTACCCCGACTAGCGGGAGAGATGAGCAGTTCTTC. Translating gives CASSTPTSGRDEQFF.

V is TRBV6-4 and J is TRBJ2-1, with 7 nucleotides matching TRBD1. The CDR3 is made up of 13 amino acids. Trimming removed 8 bases from V and 4 bases from J; junction bases left unmatched: 5. Germline CDR1 is MRHNA and CDR2 is SNTAGT. The CDR3 region is CASGGTEYNEQFF. DNA of the CDR3: TGTGCCAGCGGTGGGACAGAATACAATGAGCAGTTCTTC.

V is TRBV5-3 and J is TRBJ1-4, with D tentatively TRBD1 (6 bases). TRBV5-3 is an ORF; its function is uncertain. The V gene lost 10 bases and the J gene lost 5 bases, with 12 bases spanning the gap. The CDR3 spans 12 residues. CDR3 in amino acids: CAGGGGNEKLFF. CDR3 sequence (DNA): TGTGCCGGGGGCGGGGGAAATGAAAAACTGTTTTTT.

The J gene is TRBJ2-2, the V gene TRBV4-3; TRBD1 aligns across 7 bases. The CDR3 totals 16 residues. The J segment lost 2 bases and the V segment lost 0 bases, leaving 3 bases of the junction unmatched. Per the germline V gene, CDR1 is LGHNA and CDR2 is YSLEER. This CDR3 reads CASSQEGGGNTGELFF. The CDR3, as DNA: TGCGCCAGCAGCCAAGAAGGGGGCGGAAACACCGGGGAGCTGTTTTTT.

This rearrangement joins TRBV3-1 (or the pseudogene TRBV3-2) to TRBJ2-7; D remains ambiguous. The germline CDR1 and CDR2 sequences are LGHDT and YNNKEL (reference sequence). The CDR3 contains 12 residues. Trimming took 1 base from V and 6 from J, leaving 7 bases between them. The CDR3 sequence: CASSQAGAEQYF. The CDR3 DNA follows: TGTGCCAGCAGCCAAGCAGGAGCCGAGCAGTACTTC.

The rearrangement links TRBV28 to TRBJ1-2; tentatively, D is TRBD1 (6 bases). The germline V and J ends were trimmed by 3 bases and 2 bases, with 13 bases remaining between them. The CDR3 consists of 15 residues. The V gene's germline CDR1 is MDHEN and CDR2 SYDVKM. The CDR3 region has the DNA TGTGCCAGCAGTTTCGGGGGGGCCTCGAACTATGGCTACACCTTC. Amino acid sequence: CASSFGGASNYGYTF.

The V call is TRBV19, the J call TRBJ1-3, with D perhaps matching TRBD1 (6 bases). Trimming took 5 bases from V and 4 from J, leaving 15 bases between them. The CDR3 extends over 15 amino acids. Per germline, CDR1 LNHDA and CDR2 SQIVND (reference sequence). CDR3 in DNA: TGTGCCAGTAGTCAAAATACAGGGACGGGAAACACCATATATTTT. This codes for CASSQNTGTGNTIYF.

The chain combines TRBV7-8 with TRBJ2-1; D is undetermined. V lost 4 bases and J 8 bases, leaving 9 bases between the germline ends. Germline V gene lookup returns CDR1 SGHVS and CDR2 FQNEAQ. The CDR3 runs to 12 residues. The CDR3 here is CASSSFFDEQFF. The CDR3 nucleotides read TGTGCCAGCAGCTCCTTTTTCGATGAGCAGTTCTTC.